This TCR beta chain was obtained from a study of tumor-infiltrating lymphocytes in primary liver carcinoma. Study-level information: Spanning 30 to 69 years of age, the patients were men and women.

RNA and DNA were co-extracted from roughly 20-30 mg of unsorted bulk tissue. The CDR3 totals 14 residues. CDR1 and CDR2 (germline): KGHDR, SFDVKD. Study-wide results and limits: Tumor-adjacent and tumor-blood pairs showed less overlap than tumor region pairs. Tumors significantly exceeded blood in top-250-clone fraction (p = 0.039).

The researchers produced TCR beta cDNA from 500 to 550 ng total RNA with a constant-region primer. ARM-PCR was slightly modified, and three nested multiplex PCR rounds with it gave rise to the TCR beta libraries. The study ran its first two PCR rounds for approximately 10 cycles each, using TRBV1-TRBV30 forward primers and a C-beta reverse primer. TCRdb used MiXCR to reprocess the multiplex PCR reads, holding one entry per CDR3 protein. The table records 150,000 to 200,000 distinct CDR3 sequences, 70% to 90% of them present only once. In the case of this clonotype: What it binds is unknown. Its ends do not fully match the called genes, so a read error is possible.

The TCR comes from a man in his forties with primary liver carcinoma and hepatitis B virus infection. This rearrangement joins TRBV24-1 to TRBJ1-5; possible D gene TRBD1, 6 bases. The J call may be incorrect, as the DNA end agrees better with TRBJ2-3. Sequencing used tumor tissue from primary liver carcinoma. The CDR3 coding sequence is TGTGCCACAAGTGACCGGGACATAGGACAGCCCCAGTATTTT. It encodes CATSDRDIGQPQYF.